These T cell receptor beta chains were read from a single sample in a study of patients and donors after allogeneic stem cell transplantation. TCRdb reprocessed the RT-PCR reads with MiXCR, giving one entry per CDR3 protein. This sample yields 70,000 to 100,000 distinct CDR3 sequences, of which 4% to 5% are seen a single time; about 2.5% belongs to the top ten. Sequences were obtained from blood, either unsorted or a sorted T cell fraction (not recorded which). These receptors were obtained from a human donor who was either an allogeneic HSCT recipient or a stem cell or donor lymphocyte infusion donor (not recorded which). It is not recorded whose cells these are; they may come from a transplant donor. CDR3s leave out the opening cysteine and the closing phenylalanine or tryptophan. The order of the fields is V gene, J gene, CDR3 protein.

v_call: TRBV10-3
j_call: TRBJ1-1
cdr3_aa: AISQQTSEAF

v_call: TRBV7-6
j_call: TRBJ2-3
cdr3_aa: ASSLRGILTDTQY

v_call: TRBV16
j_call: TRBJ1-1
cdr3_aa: ASSPGQGTLVNTEAF

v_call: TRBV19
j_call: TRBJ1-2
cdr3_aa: ASSPRTGGLGYGYT

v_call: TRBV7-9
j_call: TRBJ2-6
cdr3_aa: ASSAFRSSGANVLT

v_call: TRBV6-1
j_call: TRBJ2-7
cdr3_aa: ASSEVGRGTPYEQY

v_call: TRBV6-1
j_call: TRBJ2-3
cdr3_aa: ASSRSGGARADTQY

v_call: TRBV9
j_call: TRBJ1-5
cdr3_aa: ASSEGTGGNQPQH

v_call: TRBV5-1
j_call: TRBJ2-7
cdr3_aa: ASSLVGDTSYEQY

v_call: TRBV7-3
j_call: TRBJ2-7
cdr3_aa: ASSLGLARGYEQY

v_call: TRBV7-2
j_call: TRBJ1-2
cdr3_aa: ASSLAGQGASGYT

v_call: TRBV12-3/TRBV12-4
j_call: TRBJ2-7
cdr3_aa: ASSPGEHAEQY

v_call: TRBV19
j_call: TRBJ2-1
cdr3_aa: ASSMQSYNEQF

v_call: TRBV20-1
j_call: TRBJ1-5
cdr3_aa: SARKLLTGSQPQH

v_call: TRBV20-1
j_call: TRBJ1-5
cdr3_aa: SARTGGGNQPQH

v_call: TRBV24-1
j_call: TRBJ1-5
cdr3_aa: ATSGDGVQPQH

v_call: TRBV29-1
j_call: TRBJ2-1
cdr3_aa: SAHRGGGEQF

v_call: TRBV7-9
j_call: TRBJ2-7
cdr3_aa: ASSLGQFSSYEQY

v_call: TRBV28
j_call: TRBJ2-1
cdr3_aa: ASMSLWGPQF

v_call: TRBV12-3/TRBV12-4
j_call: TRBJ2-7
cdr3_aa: ASSSGTSGSEQY

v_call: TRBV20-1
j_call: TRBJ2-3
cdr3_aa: SARMLAGGSPADTQY

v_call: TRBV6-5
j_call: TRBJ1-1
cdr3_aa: ASSYRKTGAYTEAF

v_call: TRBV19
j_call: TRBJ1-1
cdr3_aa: ATGGPWTNTEAF

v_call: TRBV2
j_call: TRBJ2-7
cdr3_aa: ASSESAATPAEQY

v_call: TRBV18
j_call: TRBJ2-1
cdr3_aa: ASSFGLAGGPRQNEQF

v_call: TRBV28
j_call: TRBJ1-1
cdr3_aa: ASSLRPGTAGGAF

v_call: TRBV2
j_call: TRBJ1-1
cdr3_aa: ASSDGFENTEAF

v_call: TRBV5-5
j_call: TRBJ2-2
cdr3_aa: ASSSSPDRLNTGELF

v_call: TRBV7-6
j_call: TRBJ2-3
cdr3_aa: ASSSGTGSDTQY

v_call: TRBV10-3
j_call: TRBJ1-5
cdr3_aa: AISESRTLSSNQPQH

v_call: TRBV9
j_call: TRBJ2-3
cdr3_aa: ASSVERPDTQY

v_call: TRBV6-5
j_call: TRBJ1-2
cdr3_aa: ASRTGYGYT

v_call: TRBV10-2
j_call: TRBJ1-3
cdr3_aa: ASSESGNTIY

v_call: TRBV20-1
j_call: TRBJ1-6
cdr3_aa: SATSTGGLNSPLH

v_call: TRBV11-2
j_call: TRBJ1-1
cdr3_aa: ASSLALMNTEAF

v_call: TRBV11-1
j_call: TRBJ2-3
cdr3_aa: ASSTSGVVTTSSTDTQY

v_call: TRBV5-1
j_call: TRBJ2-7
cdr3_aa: ASSWGWEYEQY

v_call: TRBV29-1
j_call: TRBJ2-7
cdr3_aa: SARTTRGYEQY

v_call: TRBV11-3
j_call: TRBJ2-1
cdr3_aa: ASSSAGAYNEQF

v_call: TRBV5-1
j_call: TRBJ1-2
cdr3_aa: ASSWDRDGYT

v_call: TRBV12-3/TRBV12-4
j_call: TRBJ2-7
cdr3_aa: ASSPDYNSYEQY

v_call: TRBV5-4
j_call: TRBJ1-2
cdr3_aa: ASSDQGGYGYT

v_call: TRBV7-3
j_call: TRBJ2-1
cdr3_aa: ASSLRRLGAGGSNEQF

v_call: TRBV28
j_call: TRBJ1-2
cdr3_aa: ASSQPVGPSYGYT

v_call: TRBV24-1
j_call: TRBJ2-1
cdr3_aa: ATGRHGLGEQF

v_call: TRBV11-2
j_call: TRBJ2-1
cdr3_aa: ASSLPLAGAQQF

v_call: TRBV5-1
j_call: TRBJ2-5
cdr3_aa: ASSPGTGVQETQY